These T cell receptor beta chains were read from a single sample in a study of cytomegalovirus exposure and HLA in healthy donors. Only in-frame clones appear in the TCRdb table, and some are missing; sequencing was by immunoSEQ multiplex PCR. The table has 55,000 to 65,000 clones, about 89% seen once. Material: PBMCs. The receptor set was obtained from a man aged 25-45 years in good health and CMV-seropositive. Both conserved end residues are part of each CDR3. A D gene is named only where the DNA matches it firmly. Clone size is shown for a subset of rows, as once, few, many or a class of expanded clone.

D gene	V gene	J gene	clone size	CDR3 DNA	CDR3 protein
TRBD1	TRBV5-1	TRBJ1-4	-	TGCGCCAGCAGTTCCGGGACAGGGGTTGAAAAACTGTTTTTT	CASSSGTGVEKLFF
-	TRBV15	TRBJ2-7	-	TGTGCCACCAGCAGAGGGGCCGACTACGAGCAGTACTTC	CATSRGADYEQYF
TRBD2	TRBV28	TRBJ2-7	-	TGTGCCAGCAGGGGAAGCGGGAGCGCCTACGAGCAGTACTTC	CASRGSGSAYEQYF
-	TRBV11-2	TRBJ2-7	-	TGTGTCAGCAGCTTAACGTTGGCAGGGGAGAACGAGCAGTACTTC	CVSSLTLAGENEQYF
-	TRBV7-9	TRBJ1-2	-	TGTGCCAGCAGCCTCAGAGGAGGCGGAAACTATGGCTACACCTTC	CASSLRGGGNYGYTF
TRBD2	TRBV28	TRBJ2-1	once	TGTGCGTGCGGGACTAGGTACAATGAGCAGTTCTTC	CACGTRYNEQFF
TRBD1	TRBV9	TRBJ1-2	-	TGTGCCAGCAGCTCGGGGACAGTGGAAGATACAAGCTATGGCTACACCTTC	CASSSGTVEDTSYGYTF
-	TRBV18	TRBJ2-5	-	TGTGCCAGCTCACCGGGCGCCCGGGAGACCCAGTACTTC	CASSPGARETQYF
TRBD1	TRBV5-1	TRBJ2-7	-	TGCGCCAGCAGATGGGCAGGGGGTCACGAGCAGTACTTC	CASRWAGGHEQYF
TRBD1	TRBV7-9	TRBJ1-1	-	TGTGCCAGCAGCGAGACAGGGGGCGAGTCTGAAGCTTTCTTT	CASSETGGESEAFF
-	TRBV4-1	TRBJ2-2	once	TGCGCCAGCAGCCAGCGGACAGCCTTGGGGGAGCTGTTTTTT	CASSQRTALGELFF
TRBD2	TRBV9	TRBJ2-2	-	TGTGCCAGCAGCGTAGGGGGTCTAGCGGGAGGGCCGGGCACCGGGGAGCTGTTTTTT	CASSVGGLAGGPGTGELFF
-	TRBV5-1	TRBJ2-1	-	TGCGCCAGCAGCCCCTTTGAGGCAGGGAAGCAGTTCTTC	CASSPFEAGKQFF
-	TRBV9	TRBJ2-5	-	TGTGCCAGCAGCGTAGCTAGGGGAAAGGAGACCCAGTACTTC	CASSVARGKETQYF
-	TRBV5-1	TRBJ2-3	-	TGCGCCAGCAGCTTGCTAGTCGGCTTCACAGATACGCAGTATTTT	CASSLLVGFTDTQYF
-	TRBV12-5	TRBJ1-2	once	TGTGCTAGTGGTTTGCAGGGGCTAGGAGGCTACACCTTC	CASGLQGLGGYTF
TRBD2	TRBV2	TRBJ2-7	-	TGTGCCAGCAGTGCCGGGAGGGCCTACGAGCAGTACTTC	CASSAGRAYEQYF
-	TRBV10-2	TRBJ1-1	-	TGCGCCAGCAAAGCGAACACTGAAGCTTTCTTT	CASKANTEAFF
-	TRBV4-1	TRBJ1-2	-	TGCGCCAGCAGCCAAGAAAAGGCAGGGCGAAACTATGGCTACACCTTC	CASSQEKAGRNYGYTF
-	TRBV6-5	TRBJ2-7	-	TGTGCCAGCGGGACAAGCACTTACGAGCAGTACTTC	CASGTSTYEQYF
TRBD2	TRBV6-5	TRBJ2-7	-	TGTGCCAGCAGTTTGCTAGCGGGAGGAACCTACGAGCAGTACTTC	CASSLLAGGTYEQYF
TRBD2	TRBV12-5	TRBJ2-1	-	TGTGCTAGTGAACGATTTCTAGCGGGAGGGGATGAGCAGTTCTTC	CASERFLAGGDEQFF
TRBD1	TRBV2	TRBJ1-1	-	TGTGCCAGCACGAGACAGGGATTGAACACTGAAGCTTTCTTT	CASTRQGLNTEAFF
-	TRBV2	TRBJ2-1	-	TGTGCCAGCAGGCCTCTAGGAGCTGGTGAGCAGTTCTTC	CASRPLGAGEQFF
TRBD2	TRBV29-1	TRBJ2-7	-	TGCAGCGGCGGGAGTGTTAGCGAGCAGTACTTC	CSGGSVSEQYF
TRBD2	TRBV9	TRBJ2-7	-	TGTGCCAGCAGCGTAGGCTCCGGACTAGCGGGAGCTACCTCCTACGAGCAGTACTTC	CASSVGSGLAGATSYEQYF
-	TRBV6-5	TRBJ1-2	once	TGTGCCAGCAGTTCACAGGATGGCAACTATGGCTACACCTTC	CASSSQDGNYGYTF
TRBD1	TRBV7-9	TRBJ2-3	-	TGTGCCACCGAGACAGGGCCCACAGATACGCAGTATTTT	CATETGPTDTQYF
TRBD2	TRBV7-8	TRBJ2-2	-	TGTGCCAGCAGCCAAAGGGAGTTCGCGGGAGGATACACCGGGGAGCTGTTTTTT	CASSQREFAGGYTGELFF
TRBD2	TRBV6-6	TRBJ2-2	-	TGTGCCAGCAGTTTCGGACTAGCGTCGAACACCGGGGAGCTGTTTTTT	CASSFGLASNTGELFF
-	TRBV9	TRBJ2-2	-	TGTGCCAGCAGCGTATTTAGGGGCAGGGACACCGGGGAGCTGTTTTTT	CASSVFRGRDTGELFF
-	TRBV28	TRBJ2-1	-	TGTGCCAGCATCGCGGGTAGCTCCTACAATGAGCAGTTCTTC	CASIAGSSYNEQFF
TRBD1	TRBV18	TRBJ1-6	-	TGTGCCAGCTCACGTCCGGACAGGGGATTCAATTCACCCCTCCACTTT	CASSRPDRGFNSPLHF
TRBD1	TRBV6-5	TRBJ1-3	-	TGTGCCAGCAAACCCGGACAGGGGGGAAACACCATATATTTT	CASKPGQGGNTIYF
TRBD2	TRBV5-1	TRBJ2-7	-	TGCGCCAGCAGGCCCCTTGGGGAGGGCCTGAATTGGAACGAGCAGTACTTC	CASRPLGEGLNWNEQYF
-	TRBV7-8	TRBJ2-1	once	TGTGCCAGCAGCTTAGCCCGGTCTAGGCGGGCGGATGAGCAGTTCTTC	CASSLARSRRADEQFF
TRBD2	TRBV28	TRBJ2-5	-	TGTGCCAGCAGTTTACTAGCGGGAGAAGAGACCCAGTACTTC	CASSLLAGEETQYF